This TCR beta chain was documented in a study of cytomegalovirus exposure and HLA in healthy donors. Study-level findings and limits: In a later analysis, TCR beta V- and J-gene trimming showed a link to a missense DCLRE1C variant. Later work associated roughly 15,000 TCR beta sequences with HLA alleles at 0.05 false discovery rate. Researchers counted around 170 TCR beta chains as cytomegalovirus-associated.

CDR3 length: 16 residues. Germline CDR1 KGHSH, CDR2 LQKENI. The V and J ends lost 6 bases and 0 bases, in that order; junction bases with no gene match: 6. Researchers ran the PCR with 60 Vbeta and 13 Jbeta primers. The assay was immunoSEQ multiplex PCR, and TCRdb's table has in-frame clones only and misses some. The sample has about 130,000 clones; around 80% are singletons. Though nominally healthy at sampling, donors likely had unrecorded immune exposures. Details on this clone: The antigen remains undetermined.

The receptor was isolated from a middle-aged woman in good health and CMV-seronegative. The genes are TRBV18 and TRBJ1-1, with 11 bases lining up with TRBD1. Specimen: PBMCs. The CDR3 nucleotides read TGTGCCAGCTCTTTGGGACAGGGGGGGTTGAACACTGAAGCTTTCTTT. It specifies CASSLGQGGLNTEAFF.